The clone carrying this T cell receptor (beta chain) occurred a few times. Its target is unknown. The sample's time point: pre-sensitization, week 0. Sample treatment: therapeutic diphenylcyclopropenone sensitization with weekly scalp DPC. Researchers extracted total RNA from unfractionated whole blood. Each cDNA molecule in the library carried unique molecular identifiers. TCRdb reprocessed the RACE reads via MiXCR and lists one record per CDR3 protein. The sample records about 260,000 distinct CDR3 sequences, over 8% being singletons. This CDR3 has 13 amino acids. Trimming removed 6 bases from V and 7 bases from J, with 15 bases in between. The sample is drawn from a study of human T cells and chemical hapten exposure. Study-wide context: Diphenylcyclopropenone was applied weekly to patients' scalps across the roughly 23-week study.

Study-wide results and caveats: Expanded TCR sets contained significantly more large CDR3 similarity clusters than controls.

The chain employs TRBV12-3 or TRBV12-4 and TRBJ1-1; D gene ambiguous. The receptor was derived from a woman aged 40 to 50 with alopecia areata. Some clones in this sample may be carry-over from other donors' samples. The sample in question was whole blood, obtained in connection with sensitization to the hapten diphenylcyclopropenone (DPC). The CDR3 region has the DNA TGTGCCAGCAGCTCCGGCAGGCGACGTGAAGCTTTCTTT. Translated: CASSSGRRREAFF.